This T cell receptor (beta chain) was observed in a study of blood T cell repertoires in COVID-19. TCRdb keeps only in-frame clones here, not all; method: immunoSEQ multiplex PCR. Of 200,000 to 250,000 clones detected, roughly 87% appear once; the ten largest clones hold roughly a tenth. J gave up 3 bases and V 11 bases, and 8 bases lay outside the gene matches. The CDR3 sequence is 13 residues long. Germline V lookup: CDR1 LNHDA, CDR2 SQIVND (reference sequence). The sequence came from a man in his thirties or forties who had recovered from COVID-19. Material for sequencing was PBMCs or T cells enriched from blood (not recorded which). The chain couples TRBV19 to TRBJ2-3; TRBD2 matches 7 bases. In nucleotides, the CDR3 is TGTGCCTCCCAAGTGGGGGGGACAGATACGCAGTATTTT. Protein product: CASQVGGTDTQYF.